This TCR beta chain is drawn from a study of Ad26.COV2.S vaccination and SARS-CoV-2 variants. Germline V gene data show CDR1 as SGHTA and CDR2 as FQGNSA. Trimming cost V 1 base and J 5 bases; bases outside gene matches: 6. This CDR3 comprises 15 residues. Using immunoSEQ multiplex PCR, the repertoire was profiled, and TCRdb retains in-frame clones only, with some absent. The sample yields about half a million clones, roughly nine tenths seen once. Treatment indicated: about 20 received Ad26.COV2.S at low or high dose, single or two shots; about 5 received placebo; per-sample allocation not given. All samples were drawn on day 63, counting from the first vaccine or placebo injection. Cohort 1b enrolled adults aged 18-55 years in Boston. An Ad26 vector expressing Wuhan-strain SARS-CoV-2 spike served as the vaccine.

The chain is built from TRBV7-2 and TRBJ2-3; 7 bases fit TRBD2. The material was peripheral blood, obtained in a trial of Ad26.COV2.S vaccine versus placebo. The TCR was taken from a person aged 18-60 years who received the Ad26.COV2.S COVID-19 vaccine or a placebo. CDR3 DNA sequence: TGTGCCAGCAGCTTAGGTGCGGGACTATTAGATACGCAGTATTTT. Amino acid sequence: CASSLGAGLLDTQYF.